This TCR beta chain originates from a study of shared clonotypes between healthy human individuals. Study-wide background: Three plates each covered CD4 naive and memory; CD8 naive two, CD8 memory one.

The authors loaded roughly 200 ng DNA, 28,000 or so T cell genomes, into sorted-subset replicate PCRs. Source study methods: Without quality scores, immunoSEQ junctional reads could not be filtered like full-length reads. Sequencing was performed with immunoSEQ multiplex PCR; in TCRdb, only in-frame clones are kept and a portion is missing. For V, J and clone size, that table is used; D and trimming come from the DNA. There are roughly 850,000 clones in the sample; approximately 96% occur only once, and approximately 0.2% lies in the top ten. Points from the study as a whole: Despite large depth, sorted-subset datasets appeared incompletely sequenced.

The CDR3 covers 18 residues. Germline-derived CDR1 and CDR2 are SGHTS and YDEGEE. Naive-designated CD8 cells lacked CD45RO, were positively enriched for CCR7, and omitted terminally differentiated effector memory CD45RA+ cells. As for this clone: Its antigen is currently unknown. At one boundary the junction diverges from the germline segment, which might be a read error.

The chain joins TRBV5-8 to TRBJ2-3, with 13 bases aligning to TRBD2. Input material: naive CD8+ T cells sorted from blood. This TCR was sampled from a man in his thirties or forties in good health. The CDR3 protein is CASRLGLAGVASTDTQYF. In DNA, the CDR3 is TGTGCCAGCCGCTTAGGACTAGCGGGAGTTGCCAGCACAGATACGCAGTATTTT.